The sequence of this T cell receptor beta chain was determined in a study of T cells in Graves' hyperthyroidism and ophthalmopathy. On the study more broadly: Blood from the periphery was taken at initial diagnosis, before any treatment.

What was amplified from RNA transcripts were TCR beta CDR3 regions. HTBI primers were the set used in a first-round RT-PCR of the TCR CDR3. TCRdb recomputed calls from the multiplex PCR reads with MiXCR, one row per CDR3 protein. Found here are some 250,000 distinct CDR3 sequences, roughly 15% of them singletons; the top ten hold 13%. This CDR3 is built from 16 residues. The V end was cut by 5 bases, the J end by 0 bases, with 17 bases between. Germline V gives CDR1 SEHNR, CDR2 FQNEAQ (reference sequence). The table lists this clonotype with many counts. Its antigen is still unknown. Each 10 ml fresh peripheral blood draw supplied the PBMCs. Findings and limits, study-wide: Most clonotypes expanded in the thyroid (above 0.001) were also present in blood.

Sequenced sample: blood. The J gene is TRBJ2-7, the V gene TRBV7-9; D uncertain. This TCR was recovered from a woman aged 40 to 50 with Graves' hyperthyroidism that later progressed to Graves' ophthalmopathy. The CDR3 DNA reads as TGTGCCAGCAGCCCCCCCCGACGCTTTGGCTCCTACGAGCAGTACTTC. Amino acid sequence: CASSPPRRFGSYEQYF.